This T cell receptor (beta chain) was identified in a study of T cells in tuberculosis. Study information: A South African cohort included IGRA-negative adolescents, latently infected IGRA-positive adolescents and adults with active tuberculosis.

About this clone: Its antigen is as yet unknown.

Only in-frame clones appear in the TCRdb table, and some are missing; sequencing was by immunoSEQ multiplex PCR. The sample lists just under 45,000 clones; around 94% were seen once. The CDR3 contains 14 residues. Germline lookup yields CDR1 MGHRA and CDR2 YSYEKL. The ends lost 3 bases at V and 7 bases at J; junction bases unmatched: 6. Study-level findings and limits: The TCR-beta difference was not significant; alpha differences partly reflected length.

The chain joins TRBV4-1 to TRBJ2-7; 10 positions agree with TRBD2. The sequencing input was PBMCs. The clonotype originates from a donor aged 10 to 29 with latent tuberculosis or without tuberculosis infection. Some clones in this sample may be carry-over from other donors' samples. This chain's CDR3 is CASSQKRGGWEQYF. The CDR3 DNA reads TGCGCCAGCAGCCAGAAGCGGGGGGGATGGGAGCAGTACTTC.